The 2 T cell receptor beta chains given below trace back to one sample, sequenced in a study of PD-1 blockade in classical Hodgkin lymphoma. The table came from immunoSEQ multiplex PCR; TCRdb's copy has only in-frame clones and leaves some out. The sample lists 46,000 or so clones, around 70% occurring once. Every patient was affected by relapse after autologous stem cell transplantation, while exposure to brentuximab vedotin was not uniform. The sample here was peripheral blood mononuclear cells (PBMCs), taken at baseline. The receptors derive from a human donor with classical Hodgkin lymphoma.

This chain uses TRBV19 with TRBJ1-2; the D is unclear. This CDR3 is 14 amino acids long. Germline values: CDR1 LNHDA, CDR2 SQIVND (reference sequence). Trimming removed 5 bases at V and 4 bases at J, with 14 bases between. The CDR3 reads CASSLSGPIYGYTF. The CDR3 coding sequence is TGTGCCAGTAGTTTGTCCGGCCCCATCTATGGCTACACCTTC.

The J gene is TRBJ1-2, the V gene TRBV2, with no clear D. V lost 6 bases to trimming and J lost 4 bases, with 18 bases between them. This CDR3 has 15 residues. CDR1 is SNHLY, CDR2 FYNNEI, per germline. This CDR3 is CASSPVFIGSYGYTF. In nucleotides, the CDR3 is TGTGCCAGCAGCCCCGTTTTCATCGGTAGCTATGGCTACACCTTC.